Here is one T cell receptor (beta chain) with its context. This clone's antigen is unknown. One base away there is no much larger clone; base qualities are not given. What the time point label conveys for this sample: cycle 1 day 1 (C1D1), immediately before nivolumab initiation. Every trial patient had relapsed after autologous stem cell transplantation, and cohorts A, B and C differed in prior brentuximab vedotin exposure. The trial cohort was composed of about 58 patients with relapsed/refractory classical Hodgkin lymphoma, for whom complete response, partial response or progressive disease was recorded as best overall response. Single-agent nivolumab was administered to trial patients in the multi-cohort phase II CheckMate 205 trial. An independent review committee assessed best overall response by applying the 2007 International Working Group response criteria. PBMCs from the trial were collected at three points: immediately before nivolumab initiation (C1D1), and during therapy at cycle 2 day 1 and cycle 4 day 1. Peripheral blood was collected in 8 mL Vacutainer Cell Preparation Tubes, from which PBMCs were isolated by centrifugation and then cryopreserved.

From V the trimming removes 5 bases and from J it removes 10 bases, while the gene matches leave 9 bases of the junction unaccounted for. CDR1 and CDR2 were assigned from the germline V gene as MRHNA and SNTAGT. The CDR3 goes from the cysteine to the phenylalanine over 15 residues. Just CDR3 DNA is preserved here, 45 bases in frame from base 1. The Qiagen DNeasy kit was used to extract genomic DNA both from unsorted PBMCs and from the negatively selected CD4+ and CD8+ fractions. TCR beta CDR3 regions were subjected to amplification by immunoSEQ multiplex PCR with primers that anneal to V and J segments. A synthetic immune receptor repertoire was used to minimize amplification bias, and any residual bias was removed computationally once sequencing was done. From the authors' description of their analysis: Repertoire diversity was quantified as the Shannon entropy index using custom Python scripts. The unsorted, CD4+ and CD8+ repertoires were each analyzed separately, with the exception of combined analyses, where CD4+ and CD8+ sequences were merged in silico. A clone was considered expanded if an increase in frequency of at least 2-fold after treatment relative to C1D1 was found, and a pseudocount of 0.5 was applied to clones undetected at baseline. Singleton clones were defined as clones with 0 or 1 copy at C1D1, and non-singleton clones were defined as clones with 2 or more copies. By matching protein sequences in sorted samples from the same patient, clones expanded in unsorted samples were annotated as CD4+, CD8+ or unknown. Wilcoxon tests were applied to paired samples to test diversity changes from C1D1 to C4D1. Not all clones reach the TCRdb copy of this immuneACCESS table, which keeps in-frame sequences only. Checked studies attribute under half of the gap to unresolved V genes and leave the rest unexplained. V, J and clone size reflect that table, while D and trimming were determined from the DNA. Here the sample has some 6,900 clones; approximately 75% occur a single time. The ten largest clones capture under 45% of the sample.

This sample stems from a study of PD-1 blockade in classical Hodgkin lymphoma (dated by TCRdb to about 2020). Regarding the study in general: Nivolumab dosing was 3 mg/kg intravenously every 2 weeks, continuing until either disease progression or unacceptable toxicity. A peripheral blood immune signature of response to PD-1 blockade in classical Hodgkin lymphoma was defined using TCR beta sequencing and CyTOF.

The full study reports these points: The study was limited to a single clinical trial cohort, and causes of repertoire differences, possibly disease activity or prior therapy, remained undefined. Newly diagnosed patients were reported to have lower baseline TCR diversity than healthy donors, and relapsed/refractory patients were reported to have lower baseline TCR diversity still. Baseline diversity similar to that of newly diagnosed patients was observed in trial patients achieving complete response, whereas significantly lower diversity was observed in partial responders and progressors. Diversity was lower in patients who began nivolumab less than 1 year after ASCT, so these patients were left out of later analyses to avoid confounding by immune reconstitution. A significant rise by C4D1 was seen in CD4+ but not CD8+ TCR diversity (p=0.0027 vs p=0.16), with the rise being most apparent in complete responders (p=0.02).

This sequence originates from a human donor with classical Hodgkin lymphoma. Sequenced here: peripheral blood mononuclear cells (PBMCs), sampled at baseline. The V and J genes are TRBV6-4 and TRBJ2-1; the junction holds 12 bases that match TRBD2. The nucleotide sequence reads TGTGCCAGCAGTCTAAGACTAGCGGGAGAGAACGAGCAGTTCTTC. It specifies CASSLRLAGENEQFF.